This T cell receptor (beta chain) was recovered during a study of OX40 agonist ivuxolimab in advanced cancers. Regarding the study in general: The costimulatory receptor OX40 (CD134) was targeted by ivuxolimab, a fully human IgG2 agonistic monoclonal antibody. The monotherapy dose-escalation portion (N ≈ 52 patients) of the phase I ivuxolimab trial is reported in the paper. Of the approximately 50 patients in dose escalation, 19 had hepatocellular carcinoma, some 15 had melanoma, 9 had renal cell carcinoma and 9 had head and neck cancer. Three dose-escalation patients achieved partial responses, one with hepatocellular carcinoma and two with cutaneous melanoma. In the dose-escalation cohort, about four fifths of patients were male, and the mean age was 60 years with a range of about 20 to 80. Prior anti-PD-1, anti-PD-L1 or anti-CTLA-4 therapy was permitted, and 35% to 40% of dose-escalation patients had received checkpoint inhibitors. Intravenous ivuxolimab was administered to patients every 2 weeks at six dose levels: 0.01, 0.1, 0.3, 1.5, 3 and 10 mg/kg. The point of sequencing TCRbeta in the periphery was to test whether ivuxolimab changed TCR sequence diversity and drove clonal T-cell expansion.

The junction shows trimming of 5 bases on V and 7 bases on J, plus 11 bases between the germline ends. The CDR3 sequence holds 12 residues, the cysteine and phenylalanine included. Only the CDR3 portion is preserved as DNA: 36 bases, with reading frame beginning at the first base. From a lookup of the germline V gene, CDR1 and CDR2 are SGHTA and FQGNSA. Genomic DNA was extracted from sorted cells for sequencing of the TCRbeta CDR3 region. TCRbeta CDR3 regions were sequenced using the immunoSEQ Assay. TCRdb stores this immuneACCESS table with in-frame sequences only. Part of the clones is absent; in the studies checked, under half of the shortfall reflects unresolved V genes, and no reason is known for the rest. Recorded for this sample are some 62,000 clones; over 80% of them occurred a single time. The ten most abundant clones make up approximately 4% of the sample. In regard to this clone: Its antigen is not yet known. Qualities for individual bases were not recorded, and no much larger clone is one base off.

Patients with autoimmune disease history or receiving systemic immunosuppression were excluded from the trial. Peripheral blood for TCR sequencing was collected from all dose cohorts at baseline, on cycle 4 day 1, and on cycle 7 day 1. Samples came from an open-label, multicenter, first-in-human phase I dose-escalation trial of ivuxolimab. Adults with locally advanced or metastatic head and neck squamous cell, hepatocellular, melanoma or renal cell carcinoma were enrolled in the trial. CD4+ and CD8+ T cells were sorted separately from peripheral blood before TCR sequencing. Results the study describes overall, beyond this receptor: On average, CD8+ T cells showed more expanded clones than CD4+ T cells after ivuxolimab. Low levels of normalized T-cell clonal expansion were also shown by some nonresponding patients. At doses of 0.1 to 3.0 mg/kg, clonal expansion of both CD4+ and CD8+ blood T cells was observed from baseline to week 6. In the 0.1-3.0 mg/kg groups, partial responders had among the lowest normalized peripheral clonal expansion, particularly in CD8+ T cells. Antigen specificity was not determined for the clonally expanded peripheral T cells.

The input for sequencing was CD4+ or CD8+ T cells sorted from blood, taken in a trial of the OX40 agonist ivuxolimab. The chain is assembled from TRBV7-2 and TRBJ1-2; a confident D gene designation cannot be given. The TCR sequence derives from an adult with an advanced solid tumor such as melanoma, head and neck, liver or kidney cancer. The CDR3 region: CASSRSNGGYTF. The DNA sequence is given as TGTGCCAGCAGCAGGAGTAACGGTGGCTACACCTTC.